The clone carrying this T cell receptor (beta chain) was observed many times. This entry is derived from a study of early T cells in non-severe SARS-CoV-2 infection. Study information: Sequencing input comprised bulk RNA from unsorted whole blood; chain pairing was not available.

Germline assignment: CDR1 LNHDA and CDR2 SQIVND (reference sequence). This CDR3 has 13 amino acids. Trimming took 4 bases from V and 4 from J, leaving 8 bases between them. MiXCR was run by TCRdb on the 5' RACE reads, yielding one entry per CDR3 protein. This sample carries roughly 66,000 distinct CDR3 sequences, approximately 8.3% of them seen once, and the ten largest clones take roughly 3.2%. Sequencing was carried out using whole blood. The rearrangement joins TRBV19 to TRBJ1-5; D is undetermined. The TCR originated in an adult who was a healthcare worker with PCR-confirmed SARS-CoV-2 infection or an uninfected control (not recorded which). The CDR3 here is CASSTQRNQPQHF. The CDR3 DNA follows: TGTGCCAGTAGTACGCAGAGAAATCAGCCCCAGCATTTT.